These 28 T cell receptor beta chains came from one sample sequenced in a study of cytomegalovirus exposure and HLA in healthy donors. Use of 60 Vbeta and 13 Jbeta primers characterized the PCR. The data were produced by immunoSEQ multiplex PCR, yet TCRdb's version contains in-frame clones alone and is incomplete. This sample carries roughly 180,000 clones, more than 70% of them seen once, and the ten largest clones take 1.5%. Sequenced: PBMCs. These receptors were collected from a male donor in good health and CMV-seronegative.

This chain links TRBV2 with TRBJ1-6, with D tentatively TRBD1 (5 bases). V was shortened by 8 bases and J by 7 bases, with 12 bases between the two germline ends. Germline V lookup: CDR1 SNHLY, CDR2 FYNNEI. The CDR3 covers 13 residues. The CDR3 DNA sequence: TGTGCCAGCTATCTCGACAGCAATTCACCCCTCCACTTT. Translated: CASYLDSNSPLHF.

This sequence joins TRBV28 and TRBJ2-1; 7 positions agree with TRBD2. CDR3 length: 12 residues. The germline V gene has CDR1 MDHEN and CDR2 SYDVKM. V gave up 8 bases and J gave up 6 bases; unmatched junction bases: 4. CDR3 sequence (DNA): TGTGCCAGCCGTCCGGGGGGCAATGAGCAGTTCTTC. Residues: CASRPGGNEQFF.

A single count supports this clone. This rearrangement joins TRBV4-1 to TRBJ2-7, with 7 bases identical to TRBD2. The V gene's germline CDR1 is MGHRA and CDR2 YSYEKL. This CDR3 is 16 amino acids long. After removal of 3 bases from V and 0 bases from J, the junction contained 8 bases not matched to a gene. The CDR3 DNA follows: TGCGCCAGCAGCCAGCTTTGGGGGGGGATCTCCTACGAGCAGTACTTC. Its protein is CASSQLWGGISYEQYF.

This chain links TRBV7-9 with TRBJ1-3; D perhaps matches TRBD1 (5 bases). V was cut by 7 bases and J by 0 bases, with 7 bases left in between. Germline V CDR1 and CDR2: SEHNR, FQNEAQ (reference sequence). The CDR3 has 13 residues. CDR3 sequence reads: CASTGNSGNTIYF. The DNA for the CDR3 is TGTGCCAGCACAGGGAACTCTGGAAACACCATATATTTT.

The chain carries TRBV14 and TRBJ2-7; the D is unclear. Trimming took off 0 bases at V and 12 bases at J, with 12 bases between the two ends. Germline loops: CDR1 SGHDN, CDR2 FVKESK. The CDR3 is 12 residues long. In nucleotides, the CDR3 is TGTGCCAGCAGCCAAGATCTAAGCCCGGGGTACTTC. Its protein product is CASSQDLSPGYF.

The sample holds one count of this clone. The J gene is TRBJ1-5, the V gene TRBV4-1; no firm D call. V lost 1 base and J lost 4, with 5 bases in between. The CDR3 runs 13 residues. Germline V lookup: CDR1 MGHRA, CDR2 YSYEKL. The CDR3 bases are TGCGCCAGCAGCCAAGCCCAAAATCAGCCCCAGCATTTT. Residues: CASSQAQNQPQHF.

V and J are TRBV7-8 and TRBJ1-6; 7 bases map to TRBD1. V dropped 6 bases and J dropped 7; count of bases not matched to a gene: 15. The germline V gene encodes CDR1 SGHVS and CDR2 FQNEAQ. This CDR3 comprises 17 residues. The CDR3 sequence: CASSFIPGGGGNSPLHF. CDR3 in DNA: TGTGCCAGCAGTTTTATTCCAGGGGGAGGCGGAAATTCACCCCTCCACTTT.

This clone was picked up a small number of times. CDR3 nucleotides: TGCGCCAGCAGCCATCAGGTACTAGCGGACTACAATGAGCAGTTCTTC. Translated: CASSHQVLADYNEQFF. The rearrangement uses TRBV4-1 and TRBJ2-1; 8 nucleotides match TRBD2. CDR3 length: 16 residues. The germline gives CDR1 MGHRA, CDR2 YSYEKL. Trimming at V came to 3 bases and at J to 3 bases, leaving 7 bases not matched to a gene.

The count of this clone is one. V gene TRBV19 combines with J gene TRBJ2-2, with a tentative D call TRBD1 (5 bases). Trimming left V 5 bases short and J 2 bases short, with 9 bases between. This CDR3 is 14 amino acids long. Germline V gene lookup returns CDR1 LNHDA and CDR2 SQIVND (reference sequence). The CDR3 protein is CASSRQGNTGELFF. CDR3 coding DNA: TGTGCCAGTAGTCGGCAGGGTAACACCGGGGAGCTGTTTTTT.

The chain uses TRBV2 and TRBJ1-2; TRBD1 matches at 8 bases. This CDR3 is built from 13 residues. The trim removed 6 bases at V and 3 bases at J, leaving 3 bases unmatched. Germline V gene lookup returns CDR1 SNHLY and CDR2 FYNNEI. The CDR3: CASSLQGDYGYTF. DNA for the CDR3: TGTGCCAGCAGCCTACAGGGGGACTATGGCTACACCTTC.

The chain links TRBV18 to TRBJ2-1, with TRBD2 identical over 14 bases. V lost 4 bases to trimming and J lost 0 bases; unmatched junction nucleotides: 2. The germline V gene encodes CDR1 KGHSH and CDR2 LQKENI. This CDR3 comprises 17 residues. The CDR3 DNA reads TGTGCCAGCTCACGGACTAGCGGGGGGCGCTCCTACAATGAGCAGTTCTTC. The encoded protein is CASSRTSGGRSYNEQFF.

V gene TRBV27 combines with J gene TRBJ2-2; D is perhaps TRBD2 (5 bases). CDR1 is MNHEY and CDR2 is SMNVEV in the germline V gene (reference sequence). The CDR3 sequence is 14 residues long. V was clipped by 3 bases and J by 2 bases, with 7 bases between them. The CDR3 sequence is CASSLRVNTGELFF. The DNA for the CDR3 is TGTGCCAGCAGTTTGAGGGTCAACACCGGGGAGCTGTTTTTT.

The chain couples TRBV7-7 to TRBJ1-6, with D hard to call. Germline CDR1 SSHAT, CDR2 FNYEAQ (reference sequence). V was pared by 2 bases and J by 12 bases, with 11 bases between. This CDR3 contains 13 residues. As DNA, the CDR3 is TGTGCCAGCAGCTTATCCCTAGGTTTACCCCTCCACTTT. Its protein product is CASSLSLGLPLHF.

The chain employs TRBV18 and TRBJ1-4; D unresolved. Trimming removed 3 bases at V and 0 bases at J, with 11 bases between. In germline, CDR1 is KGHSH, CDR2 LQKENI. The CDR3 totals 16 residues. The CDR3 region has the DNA TGTGCCAGCTCACCTCAGCCGGGTGCAACTAATGAAAAACTGTTTTTT. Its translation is CASSPQPGATNEKLFF. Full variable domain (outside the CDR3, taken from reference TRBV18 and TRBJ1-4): NAGVMQNPRHLVRRRGQEARLRCSPMKGHSHVYWYRQLPEEGLKFMVYLQKENIIDESGMPKERFSAEFPKEGPSILRIQQVVRGDSAAYFCASSPQPGATNEKLFFGSGTQLSVL.

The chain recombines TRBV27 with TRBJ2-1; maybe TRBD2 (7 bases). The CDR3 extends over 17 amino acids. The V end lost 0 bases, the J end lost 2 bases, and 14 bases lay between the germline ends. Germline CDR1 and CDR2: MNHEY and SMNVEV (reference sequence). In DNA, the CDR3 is TGTGCCAGCAGTTTATCGGGGCGGGGGCCTCCCTACAATGAGCAGTTCTTC. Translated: CASSLSGRGPPYNEQFF.

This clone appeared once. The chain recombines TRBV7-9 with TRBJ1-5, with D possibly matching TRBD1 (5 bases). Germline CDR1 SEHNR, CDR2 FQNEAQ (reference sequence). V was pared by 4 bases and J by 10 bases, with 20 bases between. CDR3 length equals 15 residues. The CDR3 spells CASSSGGGRGIPQHF. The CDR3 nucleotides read TGTGCCAGCAGCTCCGGGGGAGGACGGGGTATCCCCCAGCATTTT.

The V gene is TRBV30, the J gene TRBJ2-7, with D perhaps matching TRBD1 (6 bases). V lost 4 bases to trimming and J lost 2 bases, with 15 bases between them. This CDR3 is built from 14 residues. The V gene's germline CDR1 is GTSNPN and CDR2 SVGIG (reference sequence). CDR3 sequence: CAWNRQVLPYEQYF. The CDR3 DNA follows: TGTGCCTGGAACAGACAGGTATTACCCTACGAGCAGTACTTC.

The CDR3 nucleotides read TGTGCCAGCAGTTTGACCGGAGGATTGGGCCCCAATGAGCAGTTCTTC. Protein sequence: CASSLTGGLGPNEQFF. The rearrangement joins TRBV6-5 to TRBJ2-1; possible D gene TRBD2, 5 bases. The CDR3 extends over 16 amino acids. The V gene's germline CDR1 is MNHEY and CDR2 SVGAGI. Trimming removed 4 bases from V and 6 bases from J, with 19 bases in between.

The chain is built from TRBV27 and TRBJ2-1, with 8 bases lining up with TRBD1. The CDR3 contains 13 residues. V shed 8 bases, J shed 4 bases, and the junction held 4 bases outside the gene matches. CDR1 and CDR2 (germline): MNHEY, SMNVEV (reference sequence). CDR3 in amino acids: CASGDRGYNEQFF. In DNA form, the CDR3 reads TGTGCCAGCGGTGACAGGGGATACAATGAGCAGTTCTTC.

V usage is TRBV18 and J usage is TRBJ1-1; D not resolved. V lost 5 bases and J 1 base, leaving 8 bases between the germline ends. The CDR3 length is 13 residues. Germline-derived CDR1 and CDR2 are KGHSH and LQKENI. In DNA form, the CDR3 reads TGTGCCAGCTCATCGAAACAGAACACTGAAGCTTTCTTT. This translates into CASSSKQNTEAFF.

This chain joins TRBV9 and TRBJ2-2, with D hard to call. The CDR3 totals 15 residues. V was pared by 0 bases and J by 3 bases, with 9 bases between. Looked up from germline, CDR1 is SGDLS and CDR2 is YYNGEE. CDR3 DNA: TGTGCCAGCAGCGTAGGAGGTTCGGACACCGGGGAGCTGTTTTTT. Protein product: CASSVGGSDTGELFF. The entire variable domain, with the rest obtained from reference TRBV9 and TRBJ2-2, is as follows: DSGVTQTPKHLITATGQRVTLRCSPRSGDLSVYWYQQSLDQGLQFLIQYYNGEERAKGNILERFSAQQFPDLHSELNLSSLELGDSALYFCASSVGGSDTGELFFGEGSRLTVL.

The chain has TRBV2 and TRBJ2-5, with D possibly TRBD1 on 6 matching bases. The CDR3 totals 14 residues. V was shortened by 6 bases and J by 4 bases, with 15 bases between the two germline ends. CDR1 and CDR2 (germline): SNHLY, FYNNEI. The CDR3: CASRDRTRRETQYF. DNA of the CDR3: TGTGCCAGCAGGGACAGAACCCGACGAGAGACCCAGTACTTC.

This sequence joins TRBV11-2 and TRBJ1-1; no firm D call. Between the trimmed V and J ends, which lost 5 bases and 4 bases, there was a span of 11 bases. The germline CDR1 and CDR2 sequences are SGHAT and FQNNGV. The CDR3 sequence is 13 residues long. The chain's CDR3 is CASSPRLGTEAFF. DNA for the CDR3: TGTGCCAGCAGCCCGAGGCTAGGCACTGAAGCTTTCTTT.

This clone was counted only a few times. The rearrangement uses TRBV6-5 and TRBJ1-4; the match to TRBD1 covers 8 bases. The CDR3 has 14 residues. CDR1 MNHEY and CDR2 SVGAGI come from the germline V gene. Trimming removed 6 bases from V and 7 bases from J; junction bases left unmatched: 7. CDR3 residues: CASSRQGKSEKLFF. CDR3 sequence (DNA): TGTGCCAGCAGCCGACAGGGGAAAAGTGAAAAACTGTTTTTT.

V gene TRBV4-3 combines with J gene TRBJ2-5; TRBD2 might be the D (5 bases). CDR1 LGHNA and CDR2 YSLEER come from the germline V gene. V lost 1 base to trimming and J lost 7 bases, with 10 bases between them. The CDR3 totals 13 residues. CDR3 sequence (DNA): TGCGCCAGCAGCCAAGGCCTAGCCCCGACCCAGTACTTC. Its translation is CASSQGLAPTQYF.

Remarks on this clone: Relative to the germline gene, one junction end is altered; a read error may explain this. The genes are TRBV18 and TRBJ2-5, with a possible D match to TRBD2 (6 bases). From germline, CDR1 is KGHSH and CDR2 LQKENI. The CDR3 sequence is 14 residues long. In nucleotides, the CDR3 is TGTGCCAGCTCACCAACAGCGGAAGCCGGGACGGGAGACTTC. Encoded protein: CASSPTAEAGTGDF.

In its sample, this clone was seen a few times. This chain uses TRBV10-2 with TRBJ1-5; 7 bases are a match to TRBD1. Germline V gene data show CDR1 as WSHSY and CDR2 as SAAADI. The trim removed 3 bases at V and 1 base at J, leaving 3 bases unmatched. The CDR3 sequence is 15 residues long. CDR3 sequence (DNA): TGCGCCAGCAGTGACAGGGGGAAAAGCAATCAGCCCCAGCATTTT. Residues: CASSDRGKSNQPQHF.

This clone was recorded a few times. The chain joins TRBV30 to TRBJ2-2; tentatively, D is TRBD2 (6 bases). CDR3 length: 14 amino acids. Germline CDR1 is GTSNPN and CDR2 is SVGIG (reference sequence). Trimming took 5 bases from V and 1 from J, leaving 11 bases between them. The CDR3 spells CAWLAERNTGELFF. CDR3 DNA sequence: TGTGCCTGGTTAGCGGAAAGGAACACCGGGGAGCTGTTTTTT.